This section outlines one T cell receptor (beta chain) sequence together with its context. Source study methods: Quantification of nucleated cells was approximated via reference gene primer amplification. The repertoire was sequenced with immunoSEQ multiplex PCR; TCRdb's copy has only in-frame clones and lacks some. Clonal size and the V and J genes are those of that table, whereas D and trimming came from the DNA. In the table there are approximately 170,000 clones, about four fifths of which are singletons. The data belong to a study of blood T cell repertoires in COVID-19. For the study at large: Acute-phase and convalescent COVID-19 samples originated in the United States, Italy and Spain. Sample material is recorded as cDNA or gDNA derived from T cells, B-cell-depleted T cells, or PBMCs.

The CDR3 covers 15 residues. The V gene's germline CDR1 is LGHDT and CDR2 YNNKEL (reference sequence). V was clipped by 3 bases and J by 2 bases, with 11 bases between them. V is TRBV3-1 (or the pseudogene TRBV3-2) and J is TRBJ2-1; tentatively, D is TRBD2 (5 bases). Sequencing was performed on peripheral blood. The clonotype was recovered from a man between 65 and 80 years old who had recovered from COVID-19. Written as DNA, the CDR3 is TGTGCCAGCAGCCACGCCGGGATTACCTACAATGAGCAGTTCTTC. Protein product: CASSHAGITYNEQFF.